This T cell receptor beta chain is drawn from a study of PD-1 blockade in classical Hodgkin lymphoma. Study-wide context: The nivolumab dose that patients received was 3 mg/kg, given intravenously every 2 weeks.

The repertoire was sequenced with immunoSEQ multiplex PCR; TCRdb's copy has only in-frame clones and lacks some. The sample has about 9,700 clones; approximately 77% are singletons. The time point is: cycle 4 day 1 (C4D1), after five to seven weeks of nivolumab. Each patient relapsed following autologous stem cell transplantation, and prior brentuximab vedotin exposure differed. It was by magnetic negative selection that CD4+ T cells were purified from thawed PBMCs. The receptor was derived from a human donor with classical Hodgkin lymphoma. The sample was CD4+ T cells from blood, taken before the fourth cycle of nivolumab.

The CDR3 spells CASSVAASSGNTIYF. In DNA form, the CDR3 reads TGTGCCAGCAGCGTAGCGGCGTCCTCTGGAAACACCATATATTTT. V is TRBV9 and J is TRBJ1-3; unclear D gene. The V end lost 0 bases, the J end lost 0 bases, and 7 bases lay between the germline ends. CDR3 length: 15 amino acids. Germline V gene lookup returns CDR1 SGDLS and CDR2 YYNGEE.